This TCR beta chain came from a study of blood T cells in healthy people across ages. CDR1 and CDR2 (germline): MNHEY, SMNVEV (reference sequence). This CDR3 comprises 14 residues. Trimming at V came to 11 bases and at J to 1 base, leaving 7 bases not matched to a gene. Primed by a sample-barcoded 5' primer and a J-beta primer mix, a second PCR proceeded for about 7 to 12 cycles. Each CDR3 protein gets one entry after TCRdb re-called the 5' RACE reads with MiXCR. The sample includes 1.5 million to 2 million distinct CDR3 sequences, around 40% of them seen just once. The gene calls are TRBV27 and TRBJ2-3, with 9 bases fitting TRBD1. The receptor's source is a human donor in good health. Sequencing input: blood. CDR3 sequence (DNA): TGTGCCCCCAGACGGGACAGGGGCACAGATACGCAGTATTTT. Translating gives CAPRRDRGTDTQYF.